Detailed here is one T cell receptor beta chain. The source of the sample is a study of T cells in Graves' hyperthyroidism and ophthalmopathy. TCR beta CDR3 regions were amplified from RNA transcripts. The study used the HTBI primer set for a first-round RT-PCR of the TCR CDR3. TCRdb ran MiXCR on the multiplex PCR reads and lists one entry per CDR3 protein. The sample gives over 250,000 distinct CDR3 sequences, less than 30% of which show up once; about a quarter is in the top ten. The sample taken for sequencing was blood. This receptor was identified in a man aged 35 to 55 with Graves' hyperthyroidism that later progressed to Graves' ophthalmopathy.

CDR3 loop: CASNIARYGYTF. In nucleotides, the CDR3 is TGTGCCAGCAATATCGCACGCTATGGCTACACCTTC. The chain joins TRBV6-1 to TRBJ1-2; no definite D call. The CDR3 is 12 amino acids. Deletions cut 7 bases from V and 4 bases from J, with 10 bases between. The germline V gene encodes CDR1 MNHNS and CDR2 SASEGT.